A selection of T cell receptor beta chains follows, all from one sample in a study of vaccination and CD4 T cells after COVID-19. Their target antigens are unknown. Each CDR3 protein gets one entry after TCRdb re-called the PCR reads with MiXCR. The repertoire holds roughly 7,500 distinct CDR3 sequences, with more than 35% as singletons. Sample: CD4+ T cells from blood, cultured in vitro. These receptors came from a human donor in good health. CDR3s include the opening cysteine and the closing phenylalanine or tryptophan. The order of the fields is V gene, J gene, D gene, clone size, CDR3 DNA, CDR3 protein. A D gene is named only where the DNA matches it firmly. Only some rows state a clone size, as once, few, many or a class for expanded clones.

V: TRBV7-3
J: TRBJ1-2
D: .
size: few
DNA: TGTGCCAGCAGCCCCTCCGGGACTGGAGGCTACACCTTC
CDR3: CASSPSGTGGYTF

V: TRBV5-4
J: TRBJ2-7
D: TRBD1
size: .
DNA: TGTGCCAGCAGCTTGTTTCCGGGACAGGTCTCCTACGAGCAGTACTTC
CDR3: CASSLFPGQVSYEQYF

V: TRBV7-8
J: TRBJ2-1
D: TRBD2
size: .
DNA: TGTGCCAGCAGCACCGGGACTAGCGGGAGGGTTTACAATGAGCAGTTCTTC
CDR3: CASSTGTSGRVYNEQFF

V: TRBV6-2/TRBV6-3
J: TRBJ2-7
D: TRBD2
size: .
DNA: TGTGCCAGCAGAGCCCTGGGCGGGAGCTTCAACGAGCAGTACTTC
CDR3: CASRALGGSFNEQYF

V: TRBV7-3
J: TRBJ2-2
D: TRBD1
size: few
DNA: TGTGCCAGCAGCCGACAGGGGGCGAGTACCGGGGAGCTGTTTTTT
CDR3: CASSRQGASTGELFF

V: TRBV6-5
J: TRBJ1-5
D: .
size: .
DNA: TGTGCCAGCAGTTACGCGACAGATCAGCCCCAGCATTTT
CDR3: CASSYATDQPQHF

V: TRBV7-9
J: TRBJ2-1
D: .
size: .
DNA: TGTGCCAGCAGCTTAGGTGGTTGGGGGATCTCCTACAATGAGCAGTTCTTC
CDR3: CASSLGGWGISYNEQFF

V: TRBV10-3
J: TRBJ1-2
D: TRBD1
size: few
DNA: TGTGCCATCAGGCCTACAGGGGATGAGTATGGCTACACCTTC
CDR3: CAIRPTGDEYGYTF

V: TRBV7-3
J: TRBJ2-1
D: TRBD1
size: medium-sized
DNA: TGTGCCAGCAGCTCCCCGGGACAGCCCTACAATGAGCAGTTCTTC
CDR3: CASSSPGQPYNEQFF

V: TRBV6-1
J: TRBJ2-6
D: .
size: few
DNA: TGTGCCAGCGCGGAGGGAGGAGGTGGGGCCAACGTCCTGACTTTC
CDR3: CASAEGGGGANVLTF

V: TRBV5-1
J: TRBJ2-7
D: .
size: .
DNA: TGCGCCAGCAGACACGAGACCTACGAGCAGTACTTC
CDR3: CASRHETYEQYF

V: TRBV27
J: TRBJ2-1
D: TRBD1
size: few
DNA: TGTGCCAGCAGTTTAGGGACAGGGGCTACTGAGCAGTTCTTC
CDR3: CASSLGTGATEQFF

V: TRBV2
J: TRBJ2-2
D: .
size: few
DNA: TGTGCCAGCAGTGAACAAGGCCTGAACACCGGGGAGCTGTTTTTT
CDR3: CASSEQGLNTGELFF

V: TRBV19
J: TRBJ2-1
D: TRBD2
size: once
DNA: TGTGCCAGTAAGATTAGGGGTGGGCTAGCGGCCAATGAGCAGTTCTTC
CDR3: CASKIRGGLAANEQFF

V: TRBV27
J: TRBJ1-5
D: TRBD1
size: few
DNA: TGTGCCAGCGCCGGGGACAGGGTTGGCAATCAGCCCCAGCATTTT
CDR3: CASAGDRVGNQPQHF

V: TRBV6-2/TRBV6-3
J: TRBJ2-7
D: .
size: .
DNA: TGTGCCAGCAGTCGCGGGGGCTTCTACGAGCAGTACTTC
CDR3: CASSRGGFYEQYF

V: TRBV24-1
J: TRBJ1-2
D: .
size: few
DNA: TGTGCCACCAGTGATTCCTCAGACCCGACAACCTATGGCTACACCTTC
CDR3: CATSDSSDPTTYGYTF

V: TRBV5-1
J: TRBJ2-1
D: .
size: .
DNA: TGCGCCAGCAGCTTGGCGGACCCGTACAATGAGCAGTTCTTC
CDR3: CASSLADPYNEQFF

V: TRBV15
J: TRBJ2-1
D: TRBD2
size: once
DNA: TGTGCCACCAGCAGAGGGGGGGGTAAGGGGTCCTACAATGAGCAGTTCTTC
CDR3: CATSRGGGKGSYNEQFF

V: TRBV28
J: TRBJ1-5
D: .
size: .
DNA: TGTGCCAGCAGTCGTCAGGCGGTTAGCAATCAGCCCCAGCATTTT
CDR3: CASSRQAVSNQPQHF

V: TRBV9
J: TRBJ2-7
D: .
size: .
DNA: TGTGCCAGCAGCTGGGCCTGCCCCTACGAGCAGTACTTC
CDR3: CASSWACPYEQYF

V: TRBV7-9
J: TRBJ2-5
D: .
size: .
DNA: TGTGCCAGCAGCTTACGCGGGAATTCAGATGAGACCCAGTACTTC
CDR3: CASSLRGNSDETQYF

V: TRBV27
J: TRBJ2-7
D: .
size: .
DNA: TGTGCCAGCAGGCGCACCTGGGGGACCCCCTACGAGCAGTACTTC
CDR3: CASRRTWGTPYEQYF

V: TRBV7-6
J: TRBJ1-5
D: TRBD1
size: .
DNA: TGTGCCAGCAGCTTAGCGCAGGACAGGTTCGACAATCAGCCCCAGCATTTT
CDR3: CASSLAQDRFDNQPQHF

V: TRBV2
J: TRBJ2-7
D: .
size: .
DNA: TGTGCCAGCAGTGAAGATCGGCGCAGGGACTACGAGCAGTACTTC
CDR3: CASSEDRRRDYEQYF

V: TRBV5-5
J: TRBJ1-2
D: .
size: .
DNA: TGTGCCAGCAGCTTGGGTTCCGGTAACTATGGCTACACCTTC
CDR3: CASSLGSGNYGYTF

V: TRBV28
J: TRBJ1-6
D: TRBD1
size: once
DNA: TGTGCCAGCAGTTTAGGGGACAGATATAATTCACCCCTCCACTTT
CDR3: CASSLGDRYNSPLHF

V: TRBV6-1
J: TRBJ1-3
D: .
size: .
DNA: TGTGCCAGCGGACACCCTCTCTCTGGAAACACCATATATTTT
CDR3: CASGHPLSGNTIYF

V: TRBV29-1
J: TRBJ1-1
D: TRBD1
size: .
DNA: TGCAACCAAACACAGGGGGCGTCCCCTGAAGCTTTCTTT
CDR3: CNQTQGASPEAFF

V: TRBV6-2/TRBV6-3
J: TRBJ1-1
D: TRBD1
size: once
DNA: TGTGCCAGCAGTACACGGGGACAGGGGATCACTGAAGCTTTCTTT
CDR3: CASSTRGQGITEAFF

V: TRBV5-4
J: TRBJ1-2
D: .
size: few
DNA: TGTGCCAGCAGCTTGGTCGACCAGGGCTATGGCTACACCTTC
CDR3: CASSLVDQGYGYTF

V: TRBV15
J: TRBJ1-1
D: .
size: .
DNA: TGTGCCACCAGCAGAGATGCGGGACAGAACACTGAAGCTTTCTTT
CDR3: CATSRDAGQNTEAFF

V: TRBV20-1
J: TRBJ1-3
D: .
size: .
DNA: TGCAGTGCCCACCGCTACTCTGGAAACACCATATATTTT
CDR3: CSAHRYSGNTIYF

V: TRBV7-8
J: TRBJ1-5
D: .
size: .
DNA: TGTGCCAGCAGCCACAGGGATTATAGCAATCAGCCCCAGCATTTT
CDR3: CASSHRDYSNQPQHF

V: TRBV20-1
J: TRBJ2-3
D: TRBD2
size: few
DNA: TGCAGTGCTCATACCGGGACTAGCGGGAGTTGGAGCACAGATACGCAGTATTTT
CDR3: CSAHTGTSGSWSTDTQYF

V: TRBV20-1
J: TRBJ2-1
D: TRBD2
size: .
DNA: TGCAGTGCTGAGGGACTAGCGGGAGGGTACAATGAGCAGTTCTTC
CDR3: CSAEGLAGGYNEQFF

V: TRBV7-8
J: TRBJ1-2
D: .
size: .
DNA: TGTGCCAGCGGCCTAGATATTGGCTACACCTTC
CDR3: CASGLDIGYTF

V: TRBV11-2
J: TRBJ1-1
D: .
size: few
DNA: TGTGCCAGCAACTCGGGACCGAGACGGAACACTGAAGCTTTCTTT
CDR3: CASNSGPRRNTEAFF

V: TRBV24-1
J: TRBJ2-3
D: .
size: .
DNA: TGTGCCACCAGTGAATTAAGGCTCCAAGGGCAAGATACGCAGTATTTT
CDR3: CATSELRLQGQDTQYF

V: TRBV6-2/TRBV6-3
J: TRBJ1-2
D: TRBD1
size: .
DNA: TGTGCCAGCAGTCAAAGGACAGGGGATGGCTACACCTTC
CDR3: CASSQRTGDGYTF

V: TRBV12-3/TRBV12-4
J: TRBJ2-7
D: .
size: .
DNA: TGTGCCAGCAGTCCCTCCTACGAGCAGTACTTC
CDR3: CASSPSYEQYF